The text below deals with one TCR beta chain. CDR3 length equals 16 residues. Only in-frame clones appear in the TCRdb table, and some are missing; sequencing was by immunoSEQ multiplex PCR. Among 150,000 to 200,000 clones, approximately 92% were seen once, and the ten largest hold about 10%. These data originate in a study of T cell responses to AZD1222 COVID-19 vaccine. The specimen was peripheral blood, collected on day 0 of AZD1222 vaccination. This TCR was recovered from an adult in good health. This chain uses TRBV21-1 with TRBJ1-1; the table names TRBD1, a call not compared with the DNA. TRBV21-1 is a documented pseudogene. The CDR3 bases are TGTGCCAGCAGCAAAGGACAGGACCAATGGGACACTGAAGCTTTCTTT. Encoded protein: CASSKGQDQWDTEAFF.